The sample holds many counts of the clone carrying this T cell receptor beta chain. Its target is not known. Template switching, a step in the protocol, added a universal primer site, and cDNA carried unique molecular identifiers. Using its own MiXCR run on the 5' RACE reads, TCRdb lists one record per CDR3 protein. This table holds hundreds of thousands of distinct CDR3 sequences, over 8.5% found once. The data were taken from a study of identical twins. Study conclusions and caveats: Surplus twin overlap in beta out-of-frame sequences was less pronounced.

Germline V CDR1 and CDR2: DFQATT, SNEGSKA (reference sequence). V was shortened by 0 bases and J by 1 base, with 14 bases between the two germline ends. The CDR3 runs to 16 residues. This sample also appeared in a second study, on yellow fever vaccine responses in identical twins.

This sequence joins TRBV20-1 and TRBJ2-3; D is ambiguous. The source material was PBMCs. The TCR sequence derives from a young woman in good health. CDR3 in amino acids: CSARDFAAVGTDTQYF. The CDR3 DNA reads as TGCAGTGCTAGAGATTTCGCTGCAGTGGGCACAGATACGCAGTATTTT.